These T cell receptor beta chains were read from a single sample in a study of cytomegalovirus exposure and HLA in healthy donors. Sequenced by immunoSEQ multiplex PCR; TCRdb stores in-frame clones only, minus some. The sample has about 160,000 clones, 80% seen once. Sequencing used PBMCs. The receptors stem from a man aged 18 to 30 in good health and CMV-seropositive. Each CDR3 is given with its conserved first and last residue. The D gene is left open where the match is weak. Rows may omit the clone size; those that give it use once, few, many or a size class.

cdr3_nt: TGCGCCAGCAGCTTGGCCTACGAGAACACTGAAGCTTTCTTT
cdr3_aa: CASSLAYENTEAFF
d_call: .
clone_size: .
j_call: TRBJ1-1
v_call: TRBV5-1

cdr3_nt: TGTGCCAGCGCCTTGGGACTAGCGGGAGGGTACGAGCAGTACTTC
cdr3_aa: CASALGLAGGYEQYF
d_call: TRBD2
clone_size: .
j_call: TRBJ2-7
v_call: TRBV27

cdr3_nt: TGCGCCAGCAGCCCTGGACAGGGGGCCTACGAGCAGTACTTC
cdr3_aa: CASSPGQGAYEQYF
d_call: TRBD1
clone_size: .
j_call: TRBJ2-7
v_call: TRBV4-3

cdr3_nt: TGTGCCAGCAGTGACTCTTTGCTAGGCGGCACAGATACGCAGTATTTT
cdr3_aa: CASSDSLLGGTDTQYF
d_call: .
clone_size: few
j_call: TRBJ2-3
v_call: TRBV6-4

cdr3_nt: TGTGCCACCAGCAGCGCTTATGCAGCAGGACTAGCAACCTACGAGCAGTACTTC
cdr3_aa: CATSSAYAAGLATYEQYF
d_call: TRBD2
clone_size: .
j_call: TRBJ2-7
v_call: TRBV15

cdr3_nt: TGTGCCAGCAGCGAGGAGAGGGGAGGGGGAAACTATGGCTACACCTTC
cdr3_aa: CASSEERGGGNYGYTF
d_call: .
clone_size: .
j_call: TRBJ1-2
v_call: TRBV9

cdr3_nt: TGTGCCAGCAACCTACCTGGGACTTTGGCAAGGGAGTCCTACGAGCAGTACTTC
cdr3_aa: CASNLPGTLARESYEQYF
d_call: .
clone_size: .
j_call: TRBJ2-7
v_call: TRBV6-4

cdr3_nt: TGTGCCAGCTCACTATCAGAGGCCCCTTACACCGGGGAGCTGTTTTTT
cdr3_aa: CASSLSEAPYTGELFF
d_call: .
clone_size: once
j_call: TRBJ2-2
v_call: TRBV18

cdr3_nt: TGTGCCAGCAGCCCAGGGTCCCCAAACTATGGCTACACCTTC
cdr3_aa: CASSPGSPNYGYTF
d_call: .
clone_size: .
j_call: TRBJ1-2
v_call: TRBV7-2

cdr3_nt: TGTGCCAGCAGTGAAGCGCTCGGGATATCCCCAGATACGCAGTATTTT
cdr3_aa: CASSEALGISPDTQYF
d_call: .
clone_size: .
j_call: TRBJ2-3
v_call: TRBV2

cdr3_nt: TGCGCCAGCAGCCAAGAGGGCTGGGGCGTCGGCTATGGCTACACCTTC
cdr3_aa: CASSQEGWGVGYGYTF
d_call: .
clone_size: .
j_call: TRBJ1-2
v_call: TRBV4-3

cdr3_nt: TGTGCCAGCAGCGTAGAGGCTAGTCAAGAGACCCAGTACTTC
cdr3_aa: CASSVEASQETQYF
d_call: .
clone_size: once
j_call: TRBJ2-5
v_call: TRBV9

cdr3_nt: TGTGCCAGTAGGCGGTACAATGAGCAGTTCTTC
cdr3_aa: CASRRYNEQFF
d_call: .
clone_size: .
j_call: TRBJ2-1
v_call: TRBV19

cdr3_nt: TGTGCCAGCAACGGACAGACCTACGAGCAGTACTTC
cdr3_aa: CASNGQTYEQYF
d_call: .
clone_size: .
j_call: TRBJ2-7
v_call: TRBV2

cdr3_nt: TGTGCCAGCAGTGACACCGACGGGGGGCCCCAGCATTTT
cdr3_aa: CASSDTDGGPQHF
d_call: .
clone_size: .
j_call: TRBJ1-5
v_call: TRBV6-4